Below, 29 T cell receptor beta chains from the same sample are listed, as sequenced in a study of HIV-infected patients and healthy controls. Reverse transcription used about 510 ng RNA and constant-region primers for alpha and beta. Each of the alpha and beta chains got its own library through chain-specific third strand synthesis with indices. In TCRdb, the 5' RACE reads were re-called with MiXCR into one record per CDR3 protein. There are roughly 9,300 distinct CDR3 sequences in the sample; around 6% occur only once, and approximately 30% lies in the top ten. Follow-up blood was drawn about 14 weeks, roughly three months, after antiretroviral therapy began. All unsorted peripheral T cells were captured because whole blood was used without fractionation. Here the sequenced sample was blood, taken during antiretroviral therapy. These TCRs come from an adult with HIV infection. The donor label of this sample is uncertain.

This clonotype was observed many times. The chain recombines TRBV18 with TRBJ2-1; no clear D. The CDR3 sequence is 17 residues long. V lost 3 bases and J 2 bases, leaving 17 bases between the germline ends. Germline CDR1 and CDR2: KGHSH and LQKENI. The CDR3 DNA is TGTGCCAGCTCACCCGTACCCCAGGAGCGAACCTACAATGAGCAGTTCTTC. Translated, it gives CASSPVPQERTYNEQFF.

The chain is built from TRBV24-1 and TRBJ2-1; the D is unclear. V gave up 0 bases and J gave up 0 bases, with 5 bases separating them. The CDR3 has 15 amino acids. The germline CDR1 and CDR2 sequences are KGHDR and SFDVKD. In DNA form, the CDR3 reads TGTGCCACCAGTGATTTGGCATTCTCCTACAATGAGCAGTTCTTC. It encodes CATSDLAFSYNEQFF.

This clonotype was seen at least ten times. This chain uses TRBV10-3 with TRBJ1-5; D ambiguous. V was shortened by 3 bases and J by 0 bases, with 6 bases between the two germline ends. This CDR3 spans 14 amino acids. Germline V lookup: CDR1 ENHRY, CDR2 SYGVKD. The DNA for the CDR3 is TGTGCCATCAGTGAAGGAGGTAGCAATCAGCCCCAGCATTTT. This codes for CAISEGGSNQPQHF.

This clonotype was picked up many times. The chain recombines TRBV24-1 with TRBJ1-5; no definite D call. Trimming stripped 2 bases from V and 3 bases from J, with 7 bases between. Per the germline V gene, CDR1 is KGHDR and CDR2 is SFDVKD. There are 14 residues in the CDR3. This CDR3 reads CATSDWMSNQPQHF. DNA for the CDR3: TGTGCCACCAGTGATTGGATGTCCAATCAGCCCCAGCATTTT.

To note about this clonotype: This may be a read error, as it is one base from a much larger clone. The rearrangement uses TRBV3-1 and TRBJ2-7; D might be TRBD1 (6 bases). There are 15 residues in the CDR3. Germline CDR1 reads LGHDT; CDR2 reads YNNKEL (reference sequence). Trimming shortened V by 4 bases and J by 5 bases, and 18 bases separated the two germline ends. For the CDR3, the DNA is TGTGCCAGCAGCCGAGGACAGACCTTCAACGACGAGCAGTACTTC. Protein: CASSRGQTFNDEQYF.

At least ten counts were recorded for this clonotype. This sequence joins TRBV18 and TRBJ1-1; no firm D call. The germline V gene has CDR1 KGHSH and CDR2 LQKENI. There are 15 residues in the CDR3. V was pared by 4 bases and J by 1 base, with 13 bases between. CDR3 DNA: TGTGCCAGCTCACAGAGTAAGATCGGGAACACTGAAGCTTTCTTT. Amino acid sequence: CASSQSKIGNTEAFF. Full variable domain (remainder filled in from reference TRBV18 and TRBJ1-1): NAGVMQNPRHLVRRRGQEARLRCSPMKGHSHVYWYRQLPEEGLKFMVYLQKENIIDESGMPKERFSAEFPKEGPSILRIQQVVRGDSAAYFCASSQSKIGNTEAFFGQGTRLTVV.

This clonotype came up many times. The rearrangement uses TRBV5-4 and TRBJ1-2; 7 bases match TRBD1. The CDR3 is made up of 14 amino acids. CDR1 is SGHNT and CDR2 is YYREEE in the germline V gene (reference sequence). Germline trimming cut 4 bases from V and 2 bases from J; bases unmatched to any gene: 5. The CDR3 nucleotides are TGTGCCAGCAGCATACAGGGGCAGAACTATGGCTACACCTTC. Encoded protein: CASSIQGQNYGYTF.

This clonotype has at least ten counts. V and J are TRBV7-3 and TRBJ2-7; D gene ambiguous. V was shortened by 3 bases and J by 4 bases, with 4 bases between the two germline ends. The CDR3 has 11 residues. CDR1 is SGHTA and CDR2 is FQGTGA in the germline V gene. DNA for the CDR3: TGTGCCAGCAGCTTTTATTACGAGCAGTACTTC. Its translation: CASSFYYEQYF.

This clonotype was seen at least ten times. The chain carries TRBV7-9 and TRBJ2-7; the D gene could be TRBD1 or TRBD2 (5 bases each). CDR3 size: 15 residues. The V and J ends lost 5 bases and 9 bases respectively, with 23 bases between them. CDR1 and CDR2 from the germline V gene are SEHNR and FQNEAQ (reference sequence). The CDR3 sequence is CASSPLNRDAYGQYF. In nucleotides, the CDR3 is TGTGCCAGCAGCCCCCTCAACCGGGACGCATATGGGCAGTACTTC.

At least ten counts were recorded for this clonotype. This chain's CDR3 is CASSSGEEGYTF. CDR3 bases: TGTGCCAGCTCTTCAGGCGAGGAGGGCTACACCTTC. The chain combines TRBV18 with TRBJ1-2; no firm D call. CDR3 length equals 12 residues. Trimming took 6 bases from V and 8 from J, leaving 13 bases between them. CDR1 KGHSH and CDR2 LQKENI come from the germline V gene.

This clonotype was recorded at least ten times. The chain has TRBV5-6 and TRBJ2-5, with D perhaps matching TRBD1 (6 bases). CDR3 size: 15 residues. The ends were cut back, 4 bases at V and 1 base at J, with 14 bases in the middle. Germline V gene lookup returns CDR1 SGHDT and CDR2 YYEEEE. The CDR3 nucleotides are TGTGCCAGCAGCCTGGACACAGGGACCCAAGAGACCCAGTACTTC. Its protein product is CASSLDTGTQETQYF.

There are many counts of this clonotype. This chain joins TRBV7-2 and TRBJ1-5; possibly TRBD1 for D (6 bases). This CDR3 spans 13 amino acids. Trimming stripped 5 bases from V and 4 bases from J, with 9 bases between. Per the germline V gene, CDR1 is SGHTA and CDR2 is FQGNSA. CDR3 residues: CASSTTGNQPQHF. The CDR3 nucleotides read TGTGCCAGCAGCACTACAGGGAATCAGCCCCAGCATTTT.

By share, this clonotype ranks as medium-sized. The chain is built from TRBV25-1 and TRBJ2-7, with 11 bases matching TRBD1. CDR3 length: 15 residues. Germline CDR1 reads MGHDK; CDR2 reads SYGVNS. V shed 4 bases and J 2 bases; nucleotides not matched to a gene: 4. CDR3 nucleotides: TGTGCCAGCAGTGCCCCGGGACAGGGGGCCTACGAGCAGTACTTC. The encoded protein is CASSAPGQGAYEQYF.

This clonotype was observed a handful of times. V and J are TRBV3-1 and TRBJ2-3; 15 bases line up with TRBD2. V lost 0 bases and J lost 6; bases outside the gene matches: 7. CDR3 size: 18 residues. From germline, CDR1 is LGHDT and CDR2 YNNKEL (reference sequence). The CDR3: CASSQEIGTSGRRDTQYF. DNA for the CDR3: TGTGCCAGCAGCCAAGAGATTGGGACTAGCGGGAGGAGGGATACGCAGTATTTT.

This clonotype has ten or more counts. The genes are TRBV5-6 and TRBJ1-2; TRBD1 matches 8 bases. The CDR3 sequence is 12 residues long. The V gene end was trimmed by 8 bases and the J gene end by 6 bases; junction bases not matched to a gene: 6. Germline values: CDR1 SGHDT, CDR2 YYEEEE. CDR3 protein: CASEGQGDGYTF. The DNA for the CDR3 is TGTGCCAGTGAAGGACAGGGTGATGGCTACACCTTC.

By its share, this clonotype is medium-sized. This sequence joins TRBV7-9 and TRBJ2-6; D call uncertain. V gave up 5 bases and J gave up 0 bases, with 5 bases separating them. From germline, CDR1 is SEHNR and CDR2 FQNEAQ (reference sequence). The CDR3 length is 14 residues. The CDR3 here is CASSRVSGANVLTF. In DNA form, the CDR3 reads TGTGCCAGCAGCCGGGTCTCTGGGGCCAACGTCCTGACTTTC.

This clonotype was observed many times. The V gene is TRBV19, the J gene TRBJ2-7, with D possibly matching TRBD2 (5 bases). The ends were cut back, 4 bases at V and 2 bases at J, with 12 bases in the middle. This CDR3 is built from 14 residues. Germline CDR1 reads LNHDA; CDR2 reads SQIVND (reference sequence). CDR3 bases: TGTGCCAGTAGTAAAATCGGGGAACCCTACGAGCAGTACTTC. Translating gives CASSKIGEPYEQYF.

This clonotype was recorded at least ten times. The V and J genes are TRBV7-8 and TRBJ2-7, with TRBD2 identical over 8 bases. Per the germline V gene, CDR1 is SGHVS and CDR2 is FQNEAQ. V shed 2 bases, J shed 2 bases, and the junction held 2 bases outside the gene matches. CDR3 length: 14 amino acids. The CDR3 here is CASSLLAGPYEQYF. The CDR3 DNA sequence: TGTGCCAGCAGCTTACTAGCGGGCCCCTACGAGCAGTACTTC.

The V and J genes are TRBV7-9 and TRBJ2-6, with D hard to call. There are 18 residues in the CDR3. Germline V gives CDR1 SEHNR, CDR2 FQNEAQ (reference sequence). With 3 bases removed from V and 0 bases from J, the gap between germline ends came to 15 bases. The CDR3 reads CASSFETARISGANVLTF. The CDR3, as DNA: TGTGCCAGCAGCTTTGAGACCGCTCGGATCTCTGGGGCCAACGTCCTGACTTTC.

This clonotype was picked up many times. In nucleotides, the CDR3 is TGCAGCGTTGAAGGGACAGGGCTTAATGAAGCTTTCTTT. This translates into CSVEGTGLNEAFF. V and J are TRBV29-1 and TRBJ1-1, with TRBD1 identical over 8 bases. V gave up 1 base and J gave up 7 bases; unmatched junction bases: 5. Germline V gives CDR1 SQVTM, CDR2 ANQGSEA. The CDR3 is 13 residues long. Filled out from reference TRBV29-1 and TRBJ1-1, the complete variable domain reads SAVISQKPSRDICQRGTSLTIQCQVDSQVTMMFWYRQQPGQSLTLIATANQGSEATYESGFVIDKFPISRPNLTFSTLTVSNMSPEDSSIYLCSVEGTGLNEAFFGQGTRLTVV.

This clonotype was seen many times. V is TRBV20-1 and J is TRBJ2-2, with D possibly being TRBD1 (6 bases). Germline V gene data show CDR1 as DFQATT and CDR2 as SNEGSKA (reference sequence). The CDR3 runs to 13 residues. Trimming took 6 bases from V and 6 from J, leaving 14 bases between them. The CDR3: CSAARGNAGELFF. CDR3 DNA: TGCAGTGCCGCCAGGGGTAACGCCGGGGAGCTGTTTTTT.

This clonotype was recorded many times. This rearrangement joins TRBV6-5 to TRBJ2-5; no clear D. The V and J ends lost 6 bases and 4 bases respectively, with 9 bases between them. Germline CDR1 and CDR2: MNHEY and SVGAGI. The CDR3 loop spans 12 amino acids. The CDR3 loop reads CASSPTRETQYF. For the CDR3, the DNA is TGTGCCAGCAGCCCAACAAGAGAGACCCAGTACTTC.

This clonotype was seen only a few times. For the CDR3, the DNA is TGTGCCATCAGTGACCTTCAGGGAGTTTTTGTTTCCGGGCAGTTCTTC. It translates to CAISDLQGVFVSGQFF. This rearrangement joins TRBV10-3 to TRBJ2-1, with D perhaps matching TRBD1 or TRBD2 (5 bases each). Deletions cut 3 bases from V and 12 bases from J, with 24 bases between. Germline CDR1 and CDR2: ENHRY and SYGVKD. CDR3 length equals 16 residues.

By its share, this clonotype is medium-sized. The CDR3 loop reads CASERGRQETQYF. The CDR3 nucleotides read TGTGCCAGCGAACGAGGGCGGCAAGAGACCCAGTACTTC. This chain links TRBV3-1 with TRBJ2-5; tentative D call: TRBD2 (5 bases). Looked up from germline, CDR1 is LGHDT and CDR2 is YNNKEL (reference sequence). The V end lost 8 bases, the J end lost 2 bases, and 12 bases lay between the germline ends. The CDR3 spans 13 residues.

This clonotype has a count of ten or more. The gene calls are TRBV12-3 or TRBV12-4 and TRBJ1-1, with D unclear. The V end lost 4 bases, the J end lost 1 base, and 10 bases lay between the germline ends. The CDR3 spans 14 residues. The CDR3 sequence is CASSSHGRNTEAFF. DNA of the CDR3: TGTGCCAGCAGTTCCCATGGGAGGAACACTGAAGCTTTCTTT.

This clonotype was counted many times. This chain connects TRBV6-2 or TRBV6-3 to TRBJ1-1; no reliable D call. CDR1 is MNHEY and CDR2 is SVGEGT in the germline V gene. The CDR3 is made up of 15 amino acids. V lost 4 bases, J lost 7 bases, and 19 bases lay in between. The CDR3 nucleotides read TGTGCCAGCAGTTTCGGCACGCGGGGAAGACATGAAGCTTTCTTT. It yields the protein CASSFGTRGRHEAFF.

This clonotype was recorded at least ten times. The CDR3 loop is CASRPGTAFKKLFF. The CDR3 coding sequence is TGTGCCAGCAGACCCGGGACAGCGTTTAAAAAACTGTTTTTT. The V call is TRBV6-5, the J call TRBJ1-4, with 7 positions matching TRBD1. The germline V gene encodes CDR1 MNHEY and CDR2 SVGAGI. CDR3 length: 14 residues. Trimming took 6 bases from V and 9 from J; bases not matched to a gene: 10.

In its sample, this clonotype ranks as medium-sized. The rearrangement joins TRBV12-3 or TRBV12-4 to TRBJ2-3; 7 positions match TRBD1. The CDR3 covers 16 residues. Trimming took 4 bases from V and 2 from J; bases not matched to a gene: 9. The CDR3 DNA reads as TGTGCCAGCAGTTCAAGCCGGGACAGCCTCACAGATACGCAGTATTTT. The encoded protein is CASSSSRDSLTDTQYF.

This clonotype was seen ten or more times. This chain uses TRBV19 with TRBJ1-2; the match to TRBD1 covers 10 bases. The CDR3 is 14 residues long. J was trimmed by 8 bases and V by 4 bases; bases with no gene match: 7. Germline CDR1 reads LNHDA; CDR2 reads SQIVND (reference sequence). Written as DNA, the CDR3 is TGTGCCAGTAGTAGAGCCGGGACAGGGGTCGGCTACACCTTC. It encodes CASSRAGTGVGYTF.